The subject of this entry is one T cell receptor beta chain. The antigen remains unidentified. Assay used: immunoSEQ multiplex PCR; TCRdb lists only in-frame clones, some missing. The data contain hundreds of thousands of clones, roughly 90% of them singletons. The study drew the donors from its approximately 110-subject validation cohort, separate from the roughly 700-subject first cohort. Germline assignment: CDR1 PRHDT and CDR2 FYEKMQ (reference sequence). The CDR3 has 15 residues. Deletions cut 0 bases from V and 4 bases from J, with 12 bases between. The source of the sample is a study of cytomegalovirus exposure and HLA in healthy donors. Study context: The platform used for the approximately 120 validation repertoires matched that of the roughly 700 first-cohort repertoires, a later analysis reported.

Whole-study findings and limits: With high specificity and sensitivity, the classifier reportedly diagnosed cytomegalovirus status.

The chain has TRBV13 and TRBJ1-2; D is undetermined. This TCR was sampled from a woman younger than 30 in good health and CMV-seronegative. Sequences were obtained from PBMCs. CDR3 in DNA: TGTGCCAGCAGCTTAGGCCGCGCTAGGAGCTATGGCTACACCTTC. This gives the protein CASSLGRARSYGYTF.